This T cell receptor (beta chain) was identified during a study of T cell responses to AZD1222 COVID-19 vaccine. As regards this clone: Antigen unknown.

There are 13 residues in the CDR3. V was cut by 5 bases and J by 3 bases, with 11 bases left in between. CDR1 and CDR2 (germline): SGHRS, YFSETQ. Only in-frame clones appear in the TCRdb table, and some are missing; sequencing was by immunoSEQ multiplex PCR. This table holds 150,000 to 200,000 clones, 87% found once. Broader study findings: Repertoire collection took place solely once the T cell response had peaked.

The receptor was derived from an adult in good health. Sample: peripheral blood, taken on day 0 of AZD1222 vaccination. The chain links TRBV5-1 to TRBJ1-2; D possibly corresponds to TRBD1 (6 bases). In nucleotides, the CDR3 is TGCGCCAGCAGAAAAGGGGGGGACTATGGCTACACCTTC. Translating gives CASRKGGDYGYTF. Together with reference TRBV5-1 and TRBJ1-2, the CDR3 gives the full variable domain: KAGVTQTPRYLIKTRGQQVTLSCSPISGHRSVSWYQQTPGQGLQFLFEYFSETQRNKGNFPGRFSGRQFSNSRSEMNVSTLELGDSALYLCASRKGGDYGYTFGSGTRLTVV.